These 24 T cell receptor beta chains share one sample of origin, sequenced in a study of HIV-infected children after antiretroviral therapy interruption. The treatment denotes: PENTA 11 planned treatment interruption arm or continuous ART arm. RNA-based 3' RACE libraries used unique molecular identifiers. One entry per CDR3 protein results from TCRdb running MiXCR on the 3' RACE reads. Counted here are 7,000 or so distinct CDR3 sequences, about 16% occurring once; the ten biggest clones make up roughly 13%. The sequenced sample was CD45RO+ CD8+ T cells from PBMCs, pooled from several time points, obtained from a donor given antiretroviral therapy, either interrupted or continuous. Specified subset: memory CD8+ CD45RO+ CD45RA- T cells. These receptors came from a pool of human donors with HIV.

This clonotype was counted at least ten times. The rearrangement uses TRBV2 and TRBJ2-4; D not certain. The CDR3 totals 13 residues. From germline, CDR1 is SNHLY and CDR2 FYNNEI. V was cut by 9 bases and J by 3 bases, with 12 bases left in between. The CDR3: CASRLGYKNIQYF. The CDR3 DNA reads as TGTGCCAGTCGGTTGGGTTACAAAAACATTCAGTACTTC.

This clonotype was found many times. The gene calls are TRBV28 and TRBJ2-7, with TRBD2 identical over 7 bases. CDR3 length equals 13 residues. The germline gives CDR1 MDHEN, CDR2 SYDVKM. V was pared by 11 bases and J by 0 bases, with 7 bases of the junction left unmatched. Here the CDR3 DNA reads TGTGCCTCCTACGGGGGGACCTCCTACGAGCAGTACTTC. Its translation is CASYGGTSYEQYF. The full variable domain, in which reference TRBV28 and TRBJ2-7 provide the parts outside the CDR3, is DVKVTQSSRYLVKRTGEKVFLECVQDMDHENMFWYRQDPGLGLRLIYFSYDVKMKEKGDIPEGYSVSREKKERFSLILESASTNQTSMYLCASYGGTSYEQYFGPGTRLTVT.

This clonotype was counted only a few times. The CDR3 DNA follows: TGCGCCAGCAGTTCGCAGCGGATAATGCAGTATTTT. Translating gives CASSSQRIMQYF. The rearrangement joins TRBV5-1 to TRBJ2-3; perhaps TRBD2 as D (5 bases). CDR1 is SGHRS and CDR2 is YFSETQ in the germline V gene. The CDR3 has 12 residues. Between the trimmed V and J ends, which lost 5 bases and 11 bases, there was a span of 15 bases.

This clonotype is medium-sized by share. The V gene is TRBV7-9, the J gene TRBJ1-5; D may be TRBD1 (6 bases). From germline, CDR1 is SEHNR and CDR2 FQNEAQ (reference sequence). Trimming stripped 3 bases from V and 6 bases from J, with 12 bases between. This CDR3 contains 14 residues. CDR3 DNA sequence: TGTGCCAGCAGCTTTCAGGGGACCCCTCAGCCCCAGCATTTT. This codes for CASSFQGTPQPQHF.

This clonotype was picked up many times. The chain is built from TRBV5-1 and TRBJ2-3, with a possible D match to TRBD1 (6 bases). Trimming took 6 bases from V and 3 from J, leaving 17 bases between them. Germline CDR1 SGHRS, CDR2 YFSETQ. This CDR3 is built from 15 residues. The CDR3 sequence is CASTIRGWLTDTQYF. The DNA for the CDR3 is TGCGCCAGCACCATCAGGGGCTGGCTTACAGATACGCAGTATTTT.

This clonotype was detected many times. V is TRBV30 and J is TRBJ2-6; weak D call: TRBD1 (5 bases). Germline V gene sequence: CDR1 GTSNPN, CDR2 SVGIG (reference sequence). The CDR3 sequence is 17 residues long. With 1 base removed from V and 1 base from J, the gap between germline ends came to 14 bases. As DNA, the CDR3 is TGTGCCTGGAGTGCGTGGACACAAACTTCTGGGGCCAACGTCCTGACTTTC. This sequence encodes CAWSAWTQTSGANVLTF.

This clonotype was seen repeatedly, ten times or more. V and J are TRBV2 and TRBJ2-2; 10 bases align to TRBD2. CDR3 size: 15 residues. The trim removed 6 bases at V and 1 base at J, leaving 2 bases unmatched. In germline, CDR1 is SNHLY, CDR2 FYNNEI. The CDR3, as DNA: TGTGCCAGCAGAAGGACTAGCGGGAACACCGGGGAGCTGTTTTTT. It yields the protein CASRRTSGNTGELFF. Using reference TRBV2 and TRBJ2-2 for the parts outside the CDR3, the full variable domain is EPEVTQTPSHQVTQMGQEVILRCVPISNHLYFYWYRQILGQKVEFLVSFYNNEISEKSEIFDDQFSVERPDGSNFTLKIRSTKLEDSAMYFCASRRTSGNTGELFFGEGSRLTVL.

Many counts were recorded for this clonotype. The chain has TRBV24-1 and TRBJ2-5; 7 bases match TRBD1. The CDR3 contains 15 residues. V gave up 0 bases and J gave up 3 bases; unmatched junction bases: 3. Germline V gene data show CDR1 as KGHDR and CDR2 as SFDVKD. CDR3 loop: CATSDLKGAKETQYF. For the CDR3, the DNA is TGTGCCACCAGTGATTTGAAGGGGGCGAAAGAGACCCAGTACTTC.

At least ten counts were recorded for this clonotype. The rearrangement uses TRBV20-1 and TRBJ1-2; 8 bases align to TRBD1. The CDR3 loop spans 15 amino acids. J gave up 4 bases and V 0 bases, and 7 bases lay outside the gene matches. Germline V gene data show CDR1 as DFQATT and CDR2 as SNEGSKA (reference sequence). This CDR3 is CSAREVQGAGYGYTF. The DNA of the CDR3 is TGCAGTGCTAGAGAGGTGCAGGGGGCCGGCTATGGCTACACCTTC.

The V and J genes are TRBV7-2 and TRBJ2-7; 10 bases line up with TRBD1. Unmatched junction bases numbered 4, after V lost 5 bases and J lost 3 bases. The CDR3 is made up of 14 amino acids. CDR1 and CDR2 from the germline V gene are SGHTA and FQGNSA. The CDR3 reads CASSPGTGDYEQYF. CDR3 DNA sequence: TGTGCCAGCAGCCCCGGGACAGGGGACTACGAGCAGTACTTC.

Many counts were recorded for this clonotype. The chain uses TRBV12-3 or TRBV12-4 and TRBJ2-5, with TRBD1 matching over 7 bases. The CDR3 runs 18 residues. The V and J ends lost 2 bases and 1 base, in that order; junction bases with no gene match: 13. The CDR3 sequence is CASSLRAGGIFPQETQYF. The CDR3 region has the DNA TGTGCCAGCAGTTTACGGGCAGGGGGAATCTTTCCCCAAGAGACCCAGTACTTC.

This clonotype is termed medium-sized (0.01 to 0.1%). The CDR3 here is CASSGGVEQFF. The DNA of the CDR3 is TGTGCCAGCAGTGGAGGTGTTGAGCAGTTCTTC. The rearrangement links TRBV6-1 to TRBJ2-1, with D uncertain. This CDR3 has 11 residues. Trimming removed 4 bases from V and 9 bases from J, with 7 bases in between. The germline gives CDR1 MNHNS, CDR2 SASEGT.

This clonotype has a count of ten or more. Written as DNA, the CDR3 is TGTGCCAGCAGTGAGGGACAGGGGCTGCATGAGCAGTTCTTC. Its translation: CASSEGQGLHEQFF. The chain employs TRBV28 and TRBJ2-1; 10 bases are a match to TRBD1. The J segment lost 8 bases and the V segment lost 5 bases, leaving 6 bases of the junction unmatched. Germline CDR1 MDHEN, CDR2 SYDVKM. The CDR3 totals 14 residues.

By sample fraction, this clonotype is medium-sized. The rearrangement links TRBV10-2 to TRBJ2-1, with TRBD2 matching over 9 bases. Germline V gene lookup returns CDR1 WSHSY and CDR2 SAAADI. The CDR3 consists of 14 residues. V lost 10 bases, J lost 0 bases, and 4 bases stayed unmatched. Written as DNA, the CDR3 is TGCGCCACCGGGACTAGCCTCTCCTACAATGAGCAGTTCTTC. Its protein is CATGTSLSYNEQFF.

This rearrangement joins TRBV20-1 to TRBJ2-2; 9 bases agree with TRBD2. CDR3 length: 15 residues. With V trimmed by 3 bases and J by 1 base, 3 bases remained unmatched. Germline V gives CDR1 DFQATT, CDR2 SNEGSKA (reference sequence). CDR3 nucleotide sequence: TGCAGTGCTAGGAGACTAGCGGTGAACACCGGGGAGCTGTTTTTT. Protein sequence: CSARRLAVNTGELFF.

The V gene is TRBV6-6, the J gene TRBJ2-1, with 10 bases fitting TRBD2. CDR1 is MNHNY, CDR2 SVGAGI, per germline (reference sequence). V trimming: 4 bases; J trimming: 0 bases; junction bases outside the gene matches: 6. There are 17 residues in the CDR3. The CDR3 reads CASSSSSGGSSYNEQFF. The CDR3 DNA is TGTGCCAGCAGTTCTTCTAGCGGGGGCAGCTCCTACAATGAGCAGTTCTTC.

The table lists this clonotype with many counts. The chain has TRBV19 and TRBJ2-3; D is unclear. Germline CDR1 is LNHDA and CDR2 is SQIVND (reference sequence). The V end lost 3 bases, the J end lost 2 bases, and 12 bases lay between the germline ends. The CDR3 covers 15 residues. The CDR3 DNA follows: TGTGCCAGTAGTATTCCGGCAGGTGACACAGATACGCAGTATTTT. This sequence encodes CASSIPAGDTDTQYF.

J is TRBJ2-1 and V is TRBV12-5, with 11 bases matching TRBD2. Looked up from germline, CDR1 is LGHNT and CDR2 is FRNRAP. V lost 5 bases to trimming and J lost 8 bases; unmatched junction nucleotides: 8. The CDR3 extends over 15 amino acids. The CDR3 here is CASGGTSGSVHEQFF. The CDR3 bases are TGTGCTAGTGGTGGCACTAGCGGGAGTGTTCATGAGCAGTTCTTC. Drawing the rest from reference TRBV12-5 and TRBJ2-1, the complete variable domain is DARVTQTPRHKVTEMGQEVTMRCQPILGHNTVFWYRQTMMQGLELLAYFRNRAPLDDSGMPKDRFSAEMPDATLATLKIQPSEPRDSAVYFCASGGTSGSVHEQFFGPGTRLTVL.

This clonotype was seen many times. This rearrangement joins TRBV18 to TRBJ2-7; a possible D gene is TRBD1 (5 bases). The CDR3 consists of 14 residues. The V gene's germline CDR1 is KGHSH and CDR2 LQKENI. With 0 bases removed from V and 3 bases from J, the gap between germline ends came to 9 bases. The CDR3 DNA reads TGTGCCAGCTCACCACCGTCAGGGTACTACGAGCAGTACTTC. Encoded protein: CASSPPSGYYEQYF.

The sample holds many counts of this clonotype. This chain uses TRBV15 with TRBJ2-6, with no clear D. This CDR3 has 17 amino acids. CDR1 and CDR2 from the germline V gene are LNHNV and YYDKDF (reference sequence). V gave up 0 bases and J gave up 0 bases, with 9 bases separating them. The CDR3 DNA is TGTGCCACCAGCAGAGATATCATGGGCTCTGGGGCCAACGTCCTGACTTTC. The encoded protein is CATSRDIMGSGANVLTF.

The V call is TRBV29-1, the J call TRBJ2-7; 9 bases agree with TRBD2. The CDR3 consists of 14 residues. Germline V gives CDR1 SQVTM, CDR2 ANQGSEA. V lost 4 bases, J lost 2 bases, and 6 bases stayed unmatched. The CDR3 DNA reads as TGCAGCGTTGGGGGTAGCGGGGGCCCCTACGAGCAGTACTTC. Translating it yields CSVGGSGGPYEQYF.

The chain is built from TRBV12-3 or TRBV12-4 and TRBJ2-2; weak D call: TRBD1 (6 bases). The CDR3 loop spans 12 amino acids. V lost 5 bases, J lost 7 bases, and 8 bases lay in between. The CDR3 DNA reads TGTGCCAGCAGTGCGGACAGCGGGGAGCTGTTTTTT. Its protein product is CASSADSGELFF.

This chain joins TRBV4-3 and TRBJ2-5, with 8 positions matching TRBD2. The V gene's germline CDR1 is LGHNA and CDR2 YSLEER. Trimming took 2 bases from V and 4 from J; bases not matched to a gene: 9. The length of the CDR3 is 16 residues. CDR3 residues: CASSQKSGSGGETQYF. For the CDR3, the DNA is TGCGCCAGCAGCCAAAAGAGCGGGAGTGGGGGAGAGACCCAGTACTTC.

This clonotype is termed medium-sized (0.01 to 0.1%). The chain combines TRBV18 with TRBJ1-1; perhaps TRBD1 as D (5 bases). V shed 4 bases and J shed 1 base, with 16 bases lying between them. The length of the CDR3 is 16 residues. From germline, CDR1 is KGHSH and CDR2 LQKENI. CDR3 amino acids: CASSRPSGAGNTEAFF. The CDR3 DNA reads TGTGCCAGCTCACGCCCCTCCGGGGCAGGGAACACTGAAGCTTTCTTT.